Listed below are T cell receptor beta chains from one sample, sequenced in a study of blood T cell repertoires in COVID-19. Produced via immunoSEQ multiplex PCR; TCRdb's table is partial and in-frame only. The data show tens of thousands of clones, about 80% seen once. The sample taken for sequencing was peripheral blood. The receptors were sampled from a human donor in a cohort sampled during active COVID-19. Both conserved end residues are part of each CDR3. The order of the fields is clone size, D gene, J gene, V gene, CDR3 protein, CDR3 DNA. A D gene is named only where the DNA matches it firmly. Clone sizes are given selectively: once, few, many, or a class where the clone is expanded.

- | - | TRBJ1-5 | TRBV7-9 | CASSQGPNQPQHF | TGTGCCAGCAGCCAGGGCCCCAATCAGCCCCAGCATTTT
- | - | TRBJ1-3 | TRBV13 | CASSVPGHGNTIYF | TGTGCCAGCAGCGTACCGGGACACGGAAACACCATATATTTT
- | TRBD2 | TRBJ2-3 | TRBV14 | CASSPSGGTQYF | TGTGCCAGCAGCCCATCGGGAGGTACGCAGTATTTT
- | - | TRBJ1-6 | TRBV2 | CASSARGGIFPHF | TGTGCCAGCAGTGCCCGTGGGGGGATCTTCCCCCACTTT
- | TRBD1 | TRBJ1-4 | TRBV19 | CASSKRTGGHATNEKLFF | TGTGCCAGTAGTAAGAGAACAGGGGGTCATGCAACTAATGAAAAACTGTTTTTT
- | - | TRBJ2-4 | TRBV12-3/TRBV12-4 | CASTRVGENIQYF | TGTGCCAGCACCCGAGTCGGGGAAAACATTCAGTACTTC
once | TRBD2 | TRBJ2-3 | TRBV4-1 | CASSQVLAGVSTDTQYF | TGCGCCAGCAGCCAAGTTCTAGCGGGGGTTAGCACAGATACGCAGTATTTT
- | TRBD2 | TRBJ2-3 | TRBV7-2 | CASSYRAGGGVNTQYF | TGTGCCAGCAGCTACCGAGCGGGGGGCGGGGTTAATACGCAGTATTTT
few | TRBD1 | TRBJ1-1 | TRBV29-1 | CSATGQENTEAFF | TGCAGCGCAACGGGACAGGAGAACACTGAAGCTTTCTTT
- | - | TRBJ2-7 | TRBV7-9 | CASSPAGQSSYEQYF | TGTGCCAGCAGCCCGGCGGGACAGTCCTCCTACGAGCAGTACTTC
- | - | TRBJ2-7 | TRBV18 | CASSPQGLYEQYF | TGTGCCAGCTCACCCCAGGGACTCTACGAGCAGTACTTC
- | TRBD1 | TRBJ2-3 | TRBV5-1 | CASSSGQGAWTDTQYF | TGCGCCAGCAGCTCCGGACAGGGGGCATGGACAGATACGCAGTATTTT
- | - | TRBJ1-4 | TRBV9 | CASSRRGRVGSNEKLFF | TGTGCCAGCAGCCGCAGGGGCCGGGTGGGGAGCAATGAAAAACTGTTTTTT
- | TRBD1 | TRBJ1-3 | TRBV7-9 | CASSLPGQISGNTIYF | TGTGCCAGCAGCCTACCGGGACAGATATCTGGAAACACCATATATTTT
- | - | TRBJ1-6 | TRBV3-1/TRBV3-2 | CASSQVPPDSPLHF | TGTGCCAGCAGCCAAGTACCCCCGGATTCACCCCTCCACTTT
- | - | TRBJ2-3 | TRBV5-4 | CASSFNSGGGPDTQYF | TGTGCCAGCAGCTTTAACAGCGGCGGGGGCCCAGATACGCAGTATTTT
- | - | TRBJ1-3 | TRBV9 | CASSVTGISGNTIYF | TGTGCCAGCAGCGTAACGGGGATCTCTGGAAACACCATATATTTT
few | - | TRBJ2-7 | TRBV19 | CASRGGAQLCEQYF | TGTGCCAGTAGGGGGGGGGCCCAACTCTGCGAGCAGTACTTC
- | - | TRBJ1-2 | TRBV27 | CASSYGTNYGYTF | TGTGCCAGCAGTTACGGGACTAACTATGGCTACACCTTC
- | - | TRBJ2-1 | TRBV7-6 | CASSLDSNEQFF | TGTGCCAGCAGCTTAGACTCTAATGAGCAGTTCTTC
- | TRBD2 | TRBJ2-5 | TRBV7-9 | CASSSTKGGDQETQYF | TGTGCCAGCAGCTCCACCAAGGGAGGGGATCAAGAGACCCAGTACTTC
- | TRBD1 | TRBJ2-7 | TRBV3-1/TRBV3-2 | CASSQGDRVSEQYF | TGTGCCAGCAGCCAAGGGGACAGGGTAAGCGAGCAGTACTTC
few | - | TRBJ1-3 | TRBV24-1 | CATSASRVRSGNTIYF | TGTGCCACCAGCGCGTCCAGGGTTCGCTCTGGAAACACCATATATTTT
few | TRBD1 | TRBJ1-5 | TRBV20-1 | CSASGTGRGNQPQHF | TGCAGTGCTAGTGGGACAGGGCGTGGTAATCAGCCCCAGCATTTT
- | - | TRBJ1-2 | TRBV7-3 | CASSRGGESGYTF | TGTGCCAGCAGCCGGGGGGGAGAAAGTGGCTACACCTTC
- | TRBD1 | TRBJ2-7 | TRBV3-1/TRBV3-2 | CASSHGTGDYEQYF | TGTGCCAGCAGCCACGGGACAGGGGACTACGAGCAGTACTTC
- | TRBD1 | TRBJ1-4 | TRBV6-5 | CASSSTSGTGGEKLFF | TGTGCCAGCAGTTCCACTTCCGGGACAGGGGGTGAAAAACTGTTTTTT
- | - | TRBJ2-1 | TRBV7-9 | CASSFSGSSYNEQFF | TGTGCCAGCAGCTTTAGCGGTAGCTCCTACAATGAGCAGTTCTTC
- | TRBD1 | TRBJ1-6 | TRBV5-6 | CASSLATGGSYNSPLHF | TGTGCCAGCAGCTTGGCGACAGGGGGCTCTTATAATTCACCCCTCCACTTT
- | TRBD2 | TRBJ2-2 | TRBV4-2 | CASSQGGSGGLTGELFF | TGTGCCAGCAGCCAAGGTGGGAGCGGGGGGCTCACCGGGGAGCTGTTTTTT
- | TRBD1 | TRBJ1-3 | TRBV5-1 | CASSPTPGTVGNTIYF | TGCGCCAGCAGCCCCACCCCTGGGACAGTTGGAAACACCATATATTTT
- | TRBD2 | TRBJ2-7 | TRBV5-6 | CASSLAGTSGGYEQYF | TGTGCCAGCAGCTTGGCGGGGACTAGCGGGGGGTACGAGCAGTACTTC
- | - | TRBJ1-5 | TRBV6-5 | CASRPILSGNQPQHF | TGTGCCAGCAGACCTATTCTATCTGGCAATCAGCCCCAGCATTTT
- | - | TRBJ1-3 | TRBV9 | CASSDMTGNTIYF | TGTGCCAGCAGCGATATGACAGGAAACACCATATATTTT
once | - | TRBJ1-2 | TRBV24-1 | CATSDSYGYGYTF | TGTGCCACCAGTGATTCTTACGGCTATGGCTACACCTTC
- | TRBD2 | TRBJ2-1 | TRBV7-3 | CASSLFGLAGGNEQFF | TGTGCCAGCAGCTTATTCGGACTAGCGGGGGGGAATGAGCAGTTCTTC
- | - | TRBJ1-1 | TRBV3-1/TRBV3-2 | CASSQGPGEAFF | TGTGCCAGCAGCCAAGGGCCGGGTGAAGCTTTCTTT
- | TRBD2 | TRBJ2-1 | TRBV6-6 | CASSVRGGEQFF | TGTGCCAGCAGCGTCCGGGGGGGTGAGCAGTTCTTC
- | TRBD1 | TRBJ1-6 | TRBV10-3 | CAISGRGLNNSPLHF | TGTGCCATCAGTGGCAGGGGGCTAAATAATTCACCCCTCCACTTT
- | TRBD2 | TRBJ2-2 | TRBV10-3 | CAYSTQAGVTGELFF | TGTGCCTACTCCACCCAGGCGGGAGTGACCGGGGAGCTGTTTTTT
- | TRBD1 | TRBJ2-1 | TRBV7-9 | CASSLEGARDRRYNEQFF | TGTGCCAGCAGCTTAGAAGGGGCCCGGGACAGGCGTTACAATGAGCAGTTCTTC
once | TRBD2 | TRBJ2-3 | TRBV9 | CASSISGGAGDTQYF | TGTGCCAGCAGCATTAGCGGGGGGGCCGGAGATACGCAGTATTTT